These 10 T cell receptor beta chains were sequenced from one sample in a study of CD8+CD57+ T cells in acquired aplastic anemia. The template used for profiling TCR beta VDJ and CDR3 was genomic DNA. TCRdb reprocessed the reads via MiXCR and lists one record per CDR3 protein. Of more than 100,000 distinct CDR3 sequences in the sample, roughly two fifths were seen once. The specimen sequenced was sorted CD4+, CD8+, or CD8+CD57+ T cells (not recorded which) from PBMCs. These receptors came from a human donor in good health, serving as a control.

This clonotype was found once. The V and J genes are TRBV15 and TRBJ2-2; the D is unclear. Trimming took 0 bases from V and 0 from J, leaving 5 bases between them. CDR1 LNHNV and CDR2 YYDKDF come from the germline V gene (reference sequence). The CDR3 has 15 residues. The CDR3 nucleotides read TGTGCCACCAGCAGAGATACCCCGAACACCGGGGAGCTGTTTTTT. Amino acid sequence: CATSRDTPNTGELFF.

This clonotype was counted at least ten times. The chain employs TRBV20-1 and TRBJ2-7, with D perhaps matching TRBD1 (6 bases). This CDR3 spans 12 amino acids. Germline loops: CDR1 DFQATT, CDR2 SNEGSKA (reference sequence). Trimming shortened V by 5 bases and J by 0 bases, and 8 bases separated the two germline ends. The CDR3 sequence: CSARDNSYEQYF. The DNA of the CDR3 is TGCAGTGCTCGGGACAACTCCTACGAGCAGTACTTC.

This clonotype was seen repeatedly, ten times or more. This chain uses TRBV11-2 with TRBJ1-6, with 9 bases that match TRBD1. With V trimmed by 5 bases and J by 10 bases, 6 bases remained unmatched. The CDR3 is 14 amino acids. From germline, CDR1 is SGHAT and CDR2 FQNNGV. The chain's CDR3 is CASSRGTGWSPLHF. As DNA, the CDR3 is TGTGCCAGCAGCCGGGGGACAGGGTGGTCACCCCTCCACTTT.

In its sample, this clonotype was seen many times. V usage is TRBV2 and J usage is TRBJ1-5; D is perhaps TRBD1 (5 bases). CDR1 and CDR2 from the germline V gene are SNHLY and FYNNEI. The CDR3 length is 15 residues. Trimming stripped 6 bases from V and 6 bases from J, with 18 bases between. CDR3 DNA: TGTGCCAGCAGCAGCAGGGACGGCGGGGGTCAGCCCCAGCATTTT. It translates to CASSSRDGGGQPQHF. The complete variable domain, with remaining parts taken from reference TRBV2 and TRBJ1-5, reads EPEVTQTPSHQVTQMGQEVILRCVPISNHLYFYWYRQILGQKVEFLVSFYNNEISEKSEIFDDQFSVERPDGSNFTLKIRSTKLEDSAMYFCASSSRDGGGQPQHFGDGTRLSIL.

This sequence joins TRBV9 and TRBJ1-1, with 7 bases matching TRBD1. Trimming took 0 bases from V and 1 from J; bases not matched to a gene: 6. The CDR3 sequence is 16 residues long. CDR1 is SGDLS, CDR2 YYNGEE, per germline. The DNA for the CDR3 is TGTGCCAGCAGCGTAGAGGCAGGGGGAGGGAACACTGAAGCTTTCTTT. It specifies CASSVEAGGGNTEAFF.

This clonotype was observed a handful of times. The CDR3 carries no conserved terminal phenylalanine or tryptophan, so it likely arises from a read error. This rearrangement joins TRBV6-1 to TRBJ2-5, with 10 positions matching TRBD1. The junction had 5 bases not matched to a gene; V was cut back by 6 bases and J by 1 base. The CDR3 is 15 amino acids. CDR1 MNHNS and CDR2 SASEGT come from the germline V gene. The CDR3 reads CASRAGQGVQETQYL. The DNA for the CDR3 is TGTGCCAGCAGGGCCGGACAGGGGGTCCAAGAGACCCAGTACCTC.

The CDR3 here is CASSLFIAAEAFF. CDR3 nucleotides: TGTGCCAGCAGTTTATTCATTGCGGCTGAAGCTTTCTTT. The chain combines TRBV27 with TRBJ1-1; D remains unclear. CDR1 and CDR2 from the germline V gene are MNHEY and SMNVEV (reference sequence). The CDR3 runs to 13 residues. V was shortened by 1 base and J by 6 bases, with 9 bases between the two germline ends.

Turning to this clonotype: One end of the junction does not line up with germline, which may come from a read error. V usage is TRBV10-3 and J usage is TRBJ1-2, with 8 positions matching TRBD1. Germline CDR1 ENHRY, CDR2 SYGVKD. The CDR3 is 15 amino acids. In DNA, the CDR3 is TGTGCCAGCAGTTCTTACAGGGGGACATCCAATGGCTACACCTTC. Encoded protein: CASSSYRGTSNGYTF.

This clonotype was seen many times. The rearrangement uses TRBV12-3 or TRBV12-4 and TRBJ1-2; unclear D gene. The CDR3 has 12 residues. The V end was cut by 5 bases, the J end by 5 bases, with 9 bases between. This CDR3 is CASSLAGYGYTF. DNA for the CDR3: TGTGCCAGCAGTCTGGCGGGTTATGGCTACACCTTC.

This clonotype has a handful of counts. This chain uses TRBV5-1 with TRBJ1-4; tentatively, D is TRBD1 (5 bases). The CDR3 has 17 amino acids. The germline V gene has CDR1 SGHRS and CDR2 YFSETQ. V was cut by 0 bases and J by 7 bases, with 19 bases left in between. The CDR3 DNA sequence: TGCGCCAGCAGCTTGGTGCCAGGGAGATTAGAAGGTGAAAAACTGTTTTTT. Translated: CASSLVPGRLEGEKLFF.